One sample yielded the 11 T cell receptor beta chains listed below, sequenced in a study of blood T cell repertoires in COVID-19. The assay was immunoSEQ multiplex PCR, and TCRdb's table has in-frame clones only and misses some. The sample has 130,000 to 150,000 clones, 88% seen once; the top ten hold around 1.3%. The sample consisted of PBMCs or T cells enriched from blood (not recorded which). Receptors originate from a woman aged 30 to 39 with acute COVID-19.

This clone was found once. The chain carries TRBV7-9 and TRBJ2-7, with no clear D. CDR1 and CDR2 (germline): SEHNR, FQNEAQ (reference sequence). This CDR3 contains 12 residues. V lost 5 bases, J lost 12 bases, and 17 bases lay in between. The DNA for the CDR3 is TGTGCCAGCAGCGGCAAGGAGCCCCACCGGTACTTC. This translates into CASSGKEPHRYF.

The rearrangement links TRBV11-2 to TRBJ1-5; no clear D. The CDR3 length is 13 residues. Trimming took 1 base from V and 4 from J, leaving 5 bases between them. Germline assignment: CDR1 SGHAT and CDR2 FQNNGV. The CDR3 nucleotides are TGTGCCAGCAGCTTAGCCGTGAATCAGCCCCAGCATTTT. Protein product: CASSLAVNQPQHF.

The genes are TRBV2 and TRBJ2-7; TRBD2 matches at 11 bases. Unmatched junction bases numbered 0, after V lost 0 bases and J lost 5 bases. CDR3 length: 14 amino acids. Germline lookup yields CDR1 SNHLY and CDR2 FYNNEI. The CDR3 sequence: CASSEALAGDEQYF. CDR3 DNA sequence: TGTGCCAGCAGTGAAGCACTAGCGGGAGACGAGCAGTACTTC.

The chain joins TRBV5-1 to TRBJ2-5; no reliable D call. The CDR3 spans 14 residues. CDR1 SGHRS and CDR2 YFSETQ come from the germline V gene. The V and J ends lost 0 bases and 3 bases respectively, with 9 bases between them. CDR3 amino acids: CASSLGEAEETQYF. CDR3 in DNA: TGCGCCAGCAGCTTGGGAGAGGCAGAAGAGACCCAGTACTTC.

The chain employs TRBV5-1 and TRBJ1-1; TRBD1 agrees at 7 bases. Looked up from germline, CDR1 is SGHRS and CDR2 is YFSETQ. After removal of 3 bases from V and 4 bases from J, the junction contained 9 bases not matched to a gene. This CDR3 is built from 15 residues. The CDR3 nucleotides read TGCGCCAGCAGCTCCACACACCCAGGGGGCACTGAAGCTTTCTTT. This translates into CASSSTHPGGTEAFF. The entire variable domain, with the rest obtained from reference TRBV5-1 and TRBJ1-1, is as follows: KAGVTQTPRYLIKTRGQQVTLSCSPISGHRSVSWYQQTPGQGLQFLFEYFSETQRNKGNFPGRFSGRQFSNSRSEMNVSTLELGDSALYLCASSSTHPGGTEAFFGQGTRLTVV.

This clone has just a few counts. The chain has TRBV12-5 and TRBJ2-3; D possibly corresponds to TRBD2 (5 bases). V lost 3 bases, J lost 2 bases, and 21 bases lay in between. The length of the CDR3 is 18 residues. The germline CDR1 and CDR2 sequences are LGHNT and FRNRAP. The CDR3 nucleotides are TGTGCTAGTGGTTTAAATCCCGACGGGATACTCTCCACAGATACGCAGTATTTT. Protein: CASGLNPDGILSTDTQYF.

In nucleotides, the CDR3 is TGTGCCAGTAATGGAGCCCCGGGACAGGGTACGTTTTATGGCTACACCTTC. This encodes CASNGAPGQGTFYGYTF. The V call is TRBV7-9, the J call TRBJ1-2; 9 nucleotides align to TRBD1. The CDR3 has 17 residues. CDR1 and CDR2 from the germline V gene are SEHNR and FQNEAQ (reference sequence). Trimming cost V 9 bases and J 5 bases; bases outside gene matches: 19.

The J gene is TRBJ2-1, the V gene TRBV6-2 or TRBV6-3, with D possibly being TRBD2 (6 bases). Germline V gives CDR1 MNHEY, CDR2 SVGEGT. Trimming cost V 4 bases and J 6 bases, with 10 bases left between them. The CDR3 contains 13 residues. This chain's CDR3 is CASSWDWPNEQFF. The CDR3 DNA reads as TGTGCCAGCAGTTGGGACTGGCCCAATGAGCAGTTCTTC.

This chain links TRBV6-6 with TRBJ2-4, with D possibly matching TRBD1 (5 bases). The ends were cut back, 6 bases at V and 8 bases at J, with 23 bases in the middle. The CDR3 has 16 amino acids. Germline CDR1 is MNHNY and CDR2 is SVGAGI (reference sequence). CDR3: CASRQQLTAKGDIQYF. CDR3 DNA: TGTGCCAGCAGGCAACAGTTGACAGCCAAGGGTGACATTCAGTACTTC.

This clone has a single count. This chain connects TRBV9 to TRBJ2-5, with D possibly matching TRBD2 (7 bases). Trimming left V 4 bases short and J 7 bases short, with 20 bases between. This CDR3 comprises 15 residues. Germline CDR1 reads SGDLS; CDR2 reads YYNGEE. The CDR3 DNA reads as TGTGCCAGCAGCAACCTCGAGGGAGGGGGATGGACCCAGTACTTC. Residues: CASSNLEGGGWTQYF. Combining the CDR3 with reference TRBV9 and TRBJ2-5 gives the whole variable domain DSGVTQTPKHLITATGQRVTLRCSPRSGDLSVYWYQQSLDQGLQFLIQYYNGEERAKGNILERFSAQQFPDLHSELNLSSLELGDSALYFCASSNLEGGGWTQYFGPGTRLLVL.

V usage is TRBV29-1 and J usage is TRBJ2-4; 12 bases line up with TRBD1. This CDR3 region has 15 residues. The ends lost 4 bases at V and 5 bases at J; junction bases unmatched: 6. The germline V gene has CDR1 SQVTM and CDR2 ANQGSEA. The CDR3 DNA follows: TGCAGCGTTGTGGGGACAGGGGGCTTCGAAAACATTCAGTACTTC. This translates into CSVVGTGGFENIQYF.